This TCR beta chain was observed in a study of shared clonotypes between healthy human individuals. This clone is judged medium-sized (0.01 to 0.1%). Its specificity is unknown. The data were produced by immunoSEQ multiplex PCR, yet TCRdb's version contains in-frame clones alone and is incomplete. The sample shows over a million clones, roughly 80% of them seen only once. General study results and limits: It was the non-shared clonotypes that had lower generation probabilities than clonotypes shared by all four donors.

Germline CDR1 is SGDLS and CDR2 is YYNGEE. V was pared by 4 bases and J by 5 bases, with 10 bases between. The CDR3 loop spans 13 amino acids. Input material: memory CD4+ T cells sorted from blood. Subset specified: CD45RA-negative fraction. V and J are TRBV9 and TRBJ1-5; D is unclear. The TCR comes from a man between 18 and 29 years old in good health. The CDR3 sequence: CASSTGTDQPQHF. CDR3 in DNA: TGTGCCAGCAGCACGGGTACGGATCAGCCCCAGCATTTT.